The 3 T cell receptor beta chains given below trace back to one sample, sequenced in a study of T cells in Graves' hyperthyroidism and ophthalmopathy. Using RNA transcripts as the source, TCR beta CDR3 regions were amplified. When the TCR CDR3 underwent first-round RT-PCR, the HTBI primer set was used. TCRdb passed the multiplex PCR reads through MiXCR, listing each CDR3 protein once. The top ten hold 49% of the sample, which has under 350,000 distinct CDR3 sequences, 15% to 20% seen once. Specimen: blood. These TCRs come from a woman between 45 and 60 years old with Graves' hyperthyroidism.

On this clonotype itself: Just one base apart from a much larger clone, this may be a read error. The rearrangement joins TRBV2 to TRBJ2-3; 7 bases fit TRBD1. Germline CDR1 reads SNHLY; CDR2 reads FYNNEI. Trimming removed 5 bases from V and 4 bases from J; junction bases left unmatched: 6. The CDR3 is 14 amino acids. The CDR3: CASSYDRAADTQYF. CDR3 nucleotide sequence: TGTGCCAGCAGTTATGACAGGGCGGCAGATACGCAGTATTTT.

The CDR3 DNA follows: TGTGCCAGTAGTTTGTCCATCACCGGACAGGGTAAATCGGAGACCCAGTACTTC. Protein sequence: CASSLSITGQGKSETQYF. The rearrangement joins TRBV19 to TRBJ2-5, with TRBD1 matching over 8 bases. The CDR3 has 18 residues. The junction had 19 bases not matched to a gene; V was cut back by 5 bases and J by 5 bases. Germline V gene data show CDR1 as LNHDA and CDR2 as SQIVND (reference sequence).

Ten or more counts support this clonotype. The rearrangement links TRBV12-3 or TRBV12-4 to TRBJ2-1; 12 bases are shared with TRBD2. The CDR3 runs 13 residues. V trimming: 3 bases; J trimming: 12 bases; junction bases outside the gene matches: 3. The CDR3 here is CASSLGLAGAQFF. In DNA, the CDR3 is TGTGCCAGCAGTTTGGGACTAGCGGGTGCGCAGTTCTTC.